This TCR beta chain is from a study of identical twins. Study-wide results and caveats: The same donors were not followed; conclusions instead depended on cross-sectional statistical analysis.

The CDR3 runs 12 residues. CDR1 is SNHLY, CDR2 FYNNEI, per germline. V lost 0 bases and J 7 bases, leaving 5 bases between the germline ends. This clonotype showed up just a few times. What it recognizes is unknown. TCRdb ran MiXCR on the 5' RACE reads and lists one entry per CDR3 protein. The profile covers some 440,000 distinct CDR3 sequences, with 24% appearing a single time and 2.9% taken by the ten largest. This sample was also put to use in a study of T cells expressing NK-cell markers.

The clonotype originates from a young woman in good health. The J gene is TRBJ2-3, the V gene TRBV2; the D is unclear. Input material: CD4+ T cells sorted from blood. CDR3 sequence: CASSEALYTQYF. CDR3 DNA: TGTGCCAGCAGTGAAGCCTTATATACGCAGTATTTT.